This T cell receptor (beta chain) was recovered during a study of blood T cell repertoires in COVID-19. Study-level background: Sites in the United States, Italy and Spain provided acute and convalescent COVID-19 samples.

The CDR3 sequence is 14 residues long. The trim removed 4 bases at V and 5 bases at J, leaving 3 bases unmatched. Germline loops: CDR1 ENHRY, CDR2 SYGVKD. How the authors handled the data: For nucleated cells, counts were estimated from reference gene primer amplification. Assay used: immunoSEQ multiplex PCR; TCRdb lists only in-frame clones, some missing. For V, J and clone size, that table is used; D and trimming come from the DNA. The repertoire includes about 46,000 clones, approximately 86% of them detected once, and around 3.1% sits in the top ten. Which cohort a participant joined came from the clinical history participants gave.

This clonotype was obtained from a woman between 50 and 59 years old who had recovered from COVID-19. The rearrangement links TRBV10-3 to TRBJ2-2; 8 bases are shared with TRBD2. The specimen was PBMCs or T cells enriched from blood (not recorded which). The CDR3 sequence: CAISASGLTGELFF. DNA for the CDR3: TGTGCCATCAGTGCTAGCGGGCTTACCGGGGAGCTGTTTTTT.